This T cell receptor beta chain was identified in a study of shared clonotypes between healthy human individuals. Everyone who donated was a Caucasian adult who lived in Nashville, Tennessee. Germline loops: CDR1 SNHLY, CDR2 FYNNEI. The V gene lost 2 bases and the J gene lost 5 bases, with 24 bases spanning the gap. This CDR3 is 19 amino acids long. Genomic DNA of every subset was divided equally among multiple immunoSEQ plates. Sorted-subset replicate PCRs used 200 to 250 ng DNA, around 27,000 T cell genomes. Some clones are missing from TCRdb's copy, which holds only in-frame ones; the method was immunoSEQ multiplex PCR. The table shows over 950,000 clones, with about 72% occurring only once.

This clonotype originated in a man younger than 30 in good health. Some clones in this sample may be carry-over from other donors' samples. This sequence joins TRBV2 and TRBJ2-2, with D perhaps TRBD1 or TRBD2 (5 bases each). Sequenced: memory CD4+ T cells from PBMCs. Subset reported: CD45RA-negative fraction. The DNA of the CDR3 is TGTGCCAGCAGTGAATCCTATCTGAGGGGTCAGGGAACAACCGGGGAGCTGTTTTTT. Translation: CASSESYLRGQGTTGELFF.